This entry is about one TCR beta chain. The antigen it recognizes is unknown. No base quality information exists; no much larger clone differs at one position. The data stem from a study of OX40 agonist ivuxolimab in advanced cancers. In the study overall: The costimulatory receptor OX40 (CD134) was targeted by ivuxolimab, a fully human IgG2 agonistic monoclonal antibody. Intravenous ivuxolimab was administered to patients every 2 weeks at six dose levels: 0.01, 0.1, 0.3, 1.5, 3 and 10 mg/kg. Of the approximately 50 dose-escalation patients, hepatocellular carcinoma was present in approximately 20, melanoma in roughly 15, renal cell carcinoma in 9 and head and neck cancer in 9. In the dose-escalation cohort, about four fifths of patients were male, and the mean age was around 65 years with a range of about 20 to 79. Prior anti-PD-1, anti-PD-L1 or anti-CTLA-4 therapy was permitted, and checkpoint inhibitors had been received by approximately 39% of dose-escalation patients. Partial responses occurred in three dose-escalation patients: two with cutaneous melanoma and one with hepatocellular carcinoma. Peripheral TCRbeta sequencing aimed to test whether ivuxolimab altered TCR sequence diversity and caused clonal T-cell expansion. The paper covers the monotherapy dose-escalation part of the phase I ivuxolimab trial, which included N of about 50 patients. Results the study describes overall, beyond this receptor: At doses of 0.1 to 3.0 mg/kg, clonal expansion of both CD4+ and CD8+ T cells in blood was seen between baseline and week 6. After ivuxolimab, more expanded clones were found on average in CD8+ T cells than in CD4+ T cells. In the 0.1-3.0 mg/kg groups, partial responders had among the lowest normalized peripheral clonal expansion, particularly in CD8+ T cells. Low levels of normalized T-cell clonal expansion were also seen in some nonresponding patients. Antigen specificity was not determined for the clonally expanded peripheral T cells.

Patients with autoimmune disease history or receiving systemic immunosuppression were excluded from the trial. In every dose cohort, peripheral blood was drawn for TCR sequencing at baseline, cycle 4 day 1, and cycle 7 day 1. Samples were obtained from an open-label, multicenter, first-in-human phase I dose-escalation trial of ivuxolimab. Adults with locally advanced or metastatic head and neck squamous cell, hepatocellular, melanoma or renal cell carcinoma were enrolled in the trial. Before TCR sequencing, CD4+ and CD8+ T cells were separately sorted from peripheral blood. From V the trimming removes 5 bases and from J it removes 4 bases, while the gene matches leave 0 bases of the junction unaccounted for. The germline V gene specifies MNHNS as CDR1 and SASEGT as CDR2. From the cysteine through the phenylalanine, the CDR3 covers 12 amino acids. The kept DNA is CDR3 alone, 36 bases in frame from the first base.

Genomic DNA was extracted from sorted cells for sequencing of the TCRbeta CDR3 region. The immunoSEQ Assay was used to sequence the TCRbeta CDR3 regions. Sourced from immuneACCESS, this table was stored by TCRdb with only in-frame sequences that have V and J called. A share of the clones is absent; for the studies checked, an unresolved V gene accounts for under half, and the remainder has no known explanation. For this sample the table gives under 65,000 clones, of which about nine tenths were detected only once. The leading ten clones occupy roughly a sixth of the sample. The sequence links TRBV6-1 to TRBJ1-1; TRBD1 matches 8 bases in the middle. The sequencing here drew on CD4+ or CD8+ T cells sorted from blood, taken in a trial of the OX40 agonist ivuxolimab. The receptor was derived from an adult with an advanced solid tumor such as melanoma, head and neck, liver or kidney cancer. The DNA sequence is given as TGTGCCAGCAGTCAGGGGGCCACTGAAGCTTTCTTT. Translated, this gives CASSQGATEAFF.